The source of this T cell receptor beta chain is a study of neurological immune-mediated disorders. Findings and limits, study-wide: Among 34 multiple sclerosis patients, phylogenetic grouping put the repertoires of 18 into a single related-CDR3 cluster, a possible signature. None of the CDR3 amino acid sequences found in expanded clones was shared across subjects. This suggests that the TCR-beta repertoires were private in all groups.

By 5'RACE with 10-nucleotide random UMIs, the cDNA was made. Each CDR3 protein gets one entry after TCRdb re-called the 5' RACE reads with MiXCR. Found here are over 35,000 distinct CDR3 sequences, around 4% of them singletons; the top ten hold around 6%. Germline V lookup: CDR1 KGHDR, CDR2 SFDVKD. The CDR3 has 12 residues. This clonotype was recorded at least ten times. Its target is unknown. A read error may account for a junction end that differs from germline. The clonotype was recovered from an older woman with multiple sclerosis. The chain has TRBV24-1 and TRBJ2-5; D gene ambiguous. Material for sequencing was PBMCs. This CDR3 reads CATSDMQGTQYF. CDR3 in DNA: TGTGCCACCAGTGATATGCAAGGGACCCAGTACTTC.